This T cell receptor (beta chain) came from a study of blood T cell repertoires in COVID-19. Study information: Researchers got acute and convalescent COVID-19 samples from the United States, Italy and Spain. T cells, B-cell-depleted T cells, or PBMCs supplied cDNA or gDNA.

Per the authors' pipeline: Amplification with reference gene primers provided the estimates of nucleated cell counts. TCRdb keeps only in-frame clones here, not all; method: immunoSEQ multiplex PCR. V and J calls and clone size are those listed in that table; D and trimming were worked out from the DNA. The sample lists around 68,000 clones, under 85% occurring once. CDR1 MGHRA and CDR2 YSYEKL come from the germline V gene. The CDR3 runs to 17 residues. V lost 3 bases and J lost 6; bases outside the gene matches: 7. The chain carries TRBV4-1 and TRBJ1-6, with TRBD1 identical over 11 bases. The source of this sequence is a woman aged 45 to 65 with acute or convalescent COVID-19. Sequencing was performed on peripheral blood. This CDR3 is CASSHRRGQGGNSPLHF. The CDR3 DNA reads TGCGCCAGCAGCCATCGGCGGGGACAGGGGGGTAATTCACCCCTCCACTTT.